This entry concerns a single TCR beta chain. These data come from a study of blood T cell repertoires in COVID-19. Whole-study context: Whether acute or convalescent, the COVID-19 samples came from the United States, Italy and Spain.

The data were produced by immunoSEQ multiplex PCR, yet TCRdb's version contains in-frame clones alone and is incomplete. This sample yields approximately 92,000 clones, of which around 84% are seen a single time; roughly 2% belongs to the top ten. The TCR sequence derives from a man aged 65 to 79 with active or convalescent COVID-19. The sequenced sample was peripheral blood.

CDR3 residues: CAIRPAGGPSEAFF. In DNA form, the CDR3 reads TGTGCCATCAGGCCAGCAGGGGGCCCCTCTGAAGCTTTCTTT. The chain uses TRBV10-3 and TRBJ1-1; 8 bases are a match to TRBD1. Germline CDR1 reads ENHRY; CDR2 reads SYGVKD. The CDR3 consists of 14 residues. V was clipped by 6 bases and J by 6 bases; unmatched bases: 9.